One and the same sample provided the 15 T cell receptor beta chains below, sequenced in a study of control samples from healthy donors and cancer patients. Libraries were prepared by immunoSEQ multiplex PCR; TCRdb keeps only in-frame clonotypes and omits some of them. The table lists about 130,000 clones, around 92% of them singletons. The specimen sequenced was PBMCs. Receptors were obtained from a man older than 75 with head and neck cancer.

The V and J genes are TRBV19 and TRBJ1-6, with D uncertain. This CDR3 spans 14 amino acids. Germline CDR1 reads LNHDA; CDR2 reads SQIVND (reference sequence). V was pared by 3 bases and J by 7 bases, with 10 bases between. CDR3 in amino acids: CASSITRVNSPLHF. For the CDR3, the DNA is TGTGCCAGTAGTATCACTAGGGTGAATTCACCCCTCCACTTT.

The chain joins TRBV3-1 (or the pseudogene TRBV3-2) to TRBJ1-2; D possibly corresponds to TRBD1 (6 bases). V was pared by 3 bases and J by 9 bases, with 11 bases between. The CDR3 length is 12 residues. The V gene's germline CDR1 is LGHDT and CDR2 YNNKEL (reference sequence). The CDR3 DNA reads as TGTGCCAGCAGCCAGGGGGCTGCTCGCTACACCTTC. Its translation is CASSQGAARYTF.

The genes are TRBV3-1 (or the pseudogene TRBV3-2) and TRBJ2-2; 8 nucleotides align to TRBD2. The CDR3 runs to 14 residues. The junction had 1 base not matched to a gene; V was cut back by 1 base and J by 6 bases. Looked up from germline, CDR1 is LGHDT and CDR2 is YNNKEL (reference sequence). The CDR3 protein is CASSQAGGPGELFF. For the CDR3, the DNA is TGTGCCAGCAGCCAAGCGGGGGGGCCCGGGGAGCTGTTTTTT.

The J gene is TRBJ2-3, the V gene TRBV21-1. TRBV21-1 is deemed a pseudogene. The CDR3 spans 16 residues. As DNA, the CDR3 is TGTGCCCTACACCAAGAACAAAAGTGTGCCACAGATACGCAGTATTTT. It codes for CALHQEQKCATDTQYF.

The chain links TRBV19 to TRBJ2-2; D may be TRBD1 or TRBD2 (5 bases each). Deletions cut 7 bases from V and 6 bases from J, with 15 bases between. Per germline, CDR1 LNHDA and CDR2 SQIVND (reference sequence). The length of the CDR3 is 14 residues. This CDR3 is CASTSMRGAGELFF. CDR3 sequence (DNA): TGTGCCAGTACCTCCATGAGGGGCGCCGGGGAGCTGTTTTTT.

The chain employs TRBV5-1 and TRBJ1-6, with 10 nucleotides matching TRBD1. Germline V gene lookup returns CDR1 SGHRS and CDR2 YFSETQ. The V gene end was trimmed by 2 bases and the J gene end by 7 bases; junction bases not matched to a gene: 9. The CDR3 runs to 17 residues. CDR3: CASSLGQGGDWNSPLHF. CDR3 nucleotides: TGCGCCAGCAGCTTAGGACAGGGGGGAGATTGGAATTCACCCCTCCACTTT.

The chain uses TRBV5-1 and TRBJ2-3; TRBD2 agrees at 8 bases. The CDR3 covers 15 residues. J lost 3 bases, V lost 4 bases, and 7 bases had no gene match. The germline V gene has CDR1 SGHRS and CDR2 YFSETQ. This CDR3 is CASSMTSAITDTQYF. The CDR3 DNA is TGCGCCAGCAGCATGACTAGCGCGATTACAGATACGCAGTATTTT.

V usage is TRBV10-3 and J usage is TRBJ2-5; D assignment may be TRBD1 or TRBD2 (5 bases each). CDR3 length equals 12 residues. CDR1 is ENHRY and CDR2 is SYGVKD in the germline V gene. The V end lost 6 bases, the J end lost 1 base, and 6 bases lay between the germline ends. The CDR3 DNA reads TGTGCCATCAGCGGGACCCAAGAGACCCAGTACTTC. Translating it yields CAISGTQETQYF.

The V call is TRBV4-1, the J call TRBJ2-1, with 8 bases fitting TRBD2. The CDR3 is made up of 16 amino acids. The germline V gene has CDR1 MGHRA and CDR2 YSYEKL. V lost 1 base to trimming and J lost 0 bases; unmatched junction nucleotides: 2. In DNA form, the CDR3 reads TGCGCCAGCAGCCAAGTAGCGGGGAACTCCTACAATGAGCAGTTCTTC. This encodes CASSQVAGNSYNEQFF.

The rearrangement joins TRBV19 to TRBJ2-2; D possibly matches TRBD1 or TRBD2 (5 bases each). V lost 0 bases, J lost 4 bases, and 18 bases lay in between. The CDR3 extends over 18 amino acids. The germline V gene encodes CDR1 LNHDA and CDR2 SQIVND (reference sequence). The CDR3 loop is CASSIDGPPRAGTGELFF. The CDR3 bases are TGTGCCAGTAGTATAGATGGTCCCCCCAGGGCGGGCACCGGGGAGCTGTTTTTT. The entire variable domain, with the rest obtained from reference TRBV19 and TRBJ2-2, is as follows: DGGITQSPKYLFRKEGQNVTLSCEQNLNHDAMYWYRQDPGQGLRLIYYSQIVNDFQKGDIAEGYSVSREKKESFPLTVTSAQKNPTAFYLCASSIDGPPRAGTGELFFGEGSRLTVL.

The CDR3 sequence: CASSSRAADTQYF. As DNA, the CDR3 is TGTGCCAGCAGCTCCCGTGCAGCAGATACGCAGTATTTT. The chain combines TRBV7-2 with TRBJ2-3; no clear D gene. V was pared by 4 bases and J by 4 bases, with 9 bases between. The CDR3 length is 13 residues. Germline V gene lookup returns CDR1 SGHTA and CDR2 FQGNSA.

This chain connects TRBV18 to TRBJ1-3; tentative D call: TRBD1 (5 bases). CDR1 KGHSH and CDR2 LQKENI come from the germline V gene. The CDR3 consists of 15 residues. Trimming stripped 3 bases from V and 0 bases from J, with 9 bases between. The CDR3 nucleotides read TGTGCCAGCTCACCCCGGGACGGCTCTGGAAACACCATATATTTT. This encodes CASSPRDGSGNTIYF.

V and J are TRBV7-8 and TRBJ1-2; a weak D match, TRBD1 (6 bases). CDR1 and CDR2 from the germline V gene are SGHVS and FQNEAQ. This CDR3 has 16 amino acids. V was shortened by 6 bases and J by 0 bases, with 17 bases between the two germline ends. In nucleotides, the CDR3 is TGTGCCAGCAGGGAATGGGACACGGATTCTAACTATGGCTACACCTTC. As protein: CASREWDTDSNYGYTF.

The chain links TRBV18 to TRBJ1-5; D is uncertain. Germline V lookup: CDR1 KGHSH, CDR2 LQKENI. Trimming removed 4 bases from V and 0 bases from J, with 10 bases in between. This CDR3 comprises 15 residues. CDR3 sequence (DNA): TGTGCCAGCTCACTGGACCCATATAGCAATCAGCCCCAGCATTTT. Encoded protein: CASSLDPYSNQPQHF.

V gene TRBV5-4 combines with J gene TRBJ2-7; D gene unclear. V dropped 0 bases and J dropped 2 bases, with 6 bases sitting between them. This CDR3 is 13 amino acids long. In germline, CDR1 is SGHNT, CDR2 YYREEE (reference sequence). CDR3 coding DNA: TGTGCCAGCAGCTTGGCCGGAACCTACGAGCAGTACTTC. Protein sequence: CASSLAGTYEQYF.